One and the same sample provided the 4 T cell receptor beta chains below, sequenced in a study of T-cell memory formation after mild COVID-19. One entry per CDR3 protein results from TCRdb running MiXCR on the 5' RACE reads. The table records about 560,000 distinct CDR3 sequences, approximately 18% of them present only once. Sequenced input: PBMCs or a T cell subset sorted from them (not recorded which). The source of these receptors is an adult woman who had mild COVID-19 (a few samples of this study predate the infection). Cell type and time point are not known.

The chain combines TRBV11-2 with TRBJ2-3; tentatively, D is TRBD1 (5 bases). This CDR3 has 16 amino acids. Germline CDR1 SGHAT, CDR2 FQNNGV. The V and J ends lost 3 bases and 1 base respectively, with 14 bases between them. Here the CDR3 reads CASSFPADTGTDTQYF. CDR3 nucleotide sequence: TGTGCCAGCAGCTTCCCGGCGGACACCGGCACAGATACGCAGTATTTT.

The chain joins TRBV5-1 to TRBJ1-1; the match to TRBD1 covers 7 bases. The CDR3 totals 15 residues. Looked up from germline, CDR1 is SGHRS and CDR2 is YFSETQ. V lost 0 bases and J lost 10; bases outside the gene matches: 12. The CDR3 protein is CASSLAEAAGGLAFF. CDR3 DNA sequence: TGCGCCAGCAGCTTGGCCGAAGCGGCAGGGGGATTAGCTTTCTTT.

The chain couples TRBV29-1 to TRBJ1-1; D might be TRBD1 (6 bases). The length of the CDR3 is 12 residues. Trimming removed 6 bases from V and 5 bases from J, with 13 bases in between. CDR1 and CDR2 from the germline V gene are SQVTM and ANQGSEA. The CDR3 DNA follows: TGCAGCGTAGCCAGGCAGGGGACTGAAGCTTTCTTT. Its protein is CSVARQGTEAFF. Complete variable domain (other parts from reference TRBV29-1 and TRBJ1-1): SAVISQKPSRDICQRGTSLTIQCQVDSQVTMMFWYRQQPGQSLTLIATANQGSEATYESGFVIDKFPISRPNLTFSTLTVSNMSPEDSSIYLCSVARQGTEAFFGQGTRLTVV.

This chain connects TRBV11-3 to TRBJ2-5; D could derive from TRBD1 or TRBD2 (5 bases each). Trimming took 3 bases from V and 0 from J, leaving 17 bases between them. The CDR3 consists of 17 residues. CDR1 SGHNT and CDR2 YENEEA come from the germline V gene. In nucleotides, the CDR3 is TGTGCCAGCAGCTTCGGGACGGCGGTATCGAACCAAGAGACCCAGTACTTC. Translating it yields CASSFGTAVSNQETQYF.